This T cell receptor (beta chain) came from a study of metastatic and nonmetastatic thyroid tumors. Study background: Patients with malignant and benign thyroid disease provided blood and tumor or nodule tissue, whose repertoires were compared.

Trimming took 7 bases from V and 11 from J, leaving 20 bases between them. The CDR3 contains 13 residues. In the authors' workflow: Variation in CDR3 across clinicopathological groups served as the basis for constructing a distant-metastasis classifier in papillary thyroid cancer. TCRdb re-called the PCR reads with MiXCR. These V and J calls derive from TCRdb rather than the authors' analysis. The data hold about 26,000 clones, with 14% to 15% observed a single time. Study-wide findings and caveats: In blood and tumor, TCR beta diversity was reportedly significantly higher in malignant thyroid tumors than in benign nodules.

No treatment had been given to any patient before thyroid surgery. Many counts were recorded for this clone. Its antigen is unidentified. The chain is built from TRBV12-3 or TRBV12-4 and TRBJ1-1; D may be TRBD1 (5 bases). Sequences were obtained from blood. The TCR comes from a female donor with papillary thyroid cancer or a benign thyroid nodule (not recorded which). Some clones in this sample may be carry-over from other donors' samples. CDR3 nucleotides: TGTGCCAGCACCCGCCCCGGGGGGGACCCCGCTTTCTTT. This codes for CASTRPGGDPAFF.